These T cell receptor beta chains were read from a single sample in a study of blood T cell repertoires in COVID-19. Libraries were prepared by immunoSEQ multiplex PCR; TCRdb keeps only in-frame clonotypes and omits some of them. This sample carries 150,000 to 200,000 clones, roughly 87% of them seen once, and the ten largest clones take around 4%. Sequenced: peripheral blood. The receptors originated from an older woman who had recovered from COVID-19. Each CDR3 is given with its conserved first and last residue. Each record gives: J gene, V gene, CDR3 protein.

J gene: TRBJ2-7
V gene: TRBV7-9
CDR3 protein: CASSLAGTNYEQYF

J gene: TRBJ1-2
V gene: TRBV6-5
CDR3 protein: CASRGGANYGYTF

J gene: TRBJ2-3
V gene: TRBV7-2
CDR3 protein: CASSLAAGAGQDTQYF

J gene: TRBJ1-2
V gene: TRBV18
CDR3 protein: CASSPLGTADGYTF

J gene: TRBJ1-3
V gene: TRBV7-9
CDR3 protein: CAGQGASGNTIYF

J gene: TRBJ1-2
V gene: TRBV28
CDR3 protein: CASRPGMGYGYTF

J gene: TRBJ2-3
V gene: TRBV7-9
CDR3 protein: CASSPPADTQYF

J gene: TRBJ2-7
V gene: TRBV5-1
CDR3 protein: CASSFFPRGGVYEQYF

J gene: TRBJ1-2
V gene: TRBV4-3
CDR3 protein: CASSQGEVNYGYTF

J gene: TRBJ2-3
V gene: TRBV2
CDR3 protein: CASSRTGGSTDTQYF

J gene: TRBJ2-3
V gene: TRBV2
CDR3 protein: CASTISGGLGDTQYF

J gene: TRBJ2-7
V gene: TRBV15
CDR3 protein: CATSGNLGTGKEYEQYF

J gene: TRBJ1-3
V gene: TRBV28
CDR3 protein: CASSRVVSGNTIYF

J gene: TRBJ2-7
V gene: TRBV28
CDR3 protein: CASSSTGSEYF

J gene: TRBJ1-1
V gene: TRBV28
CDR3 protein: CASRRGGNTEAFF

J gene: TRBJ1-2
V gene: TRBV5-1
CDR3 protein: CASSLGAELTYGYTF

J gene: TRBJ2-2
V gene: TRBV9
CDR3 protein: CASSIGGSGELFF

J gene: TRBJ1-2
V gene: TRBV28
CDR3 protein: CASQTQQGNGYTF